This TCR beta chain was recorded in a study of beta chain features in type 1 diabetes. Study findings and constraints: Within the patient group, naive, central memory and Treg TCRB repertoires appeared more similar to each other than within healthy donors.

The authors reverse transcribed all of the isolated RNA, so sequencing captured expressed TCRB transcripts. Some clones are missing from TCRdb's copy, which holds only in-frame ones; the method was immunoSEQ multiplex PCR. The sample consists of about 930,000 clones, roughly 15% of them appearing once. Every donor provided one heparinised blood draw, which averaged approximately 120 mL. Sorted populations all had greater than 98% purity. About this clone: Its antigen is not known.

This CDR3 comprises 13 residues. Germline V CDR1 and CDR2: SGHVS, FQNEAQ. The V segment lost 5 bases and the J segment 5 bases; nucleotides outside the gene matches: 1. The sequenced material came from naive CD4+ T cells from blood. The receptor comes from a woman younger than 30 in good health. J is TRBJ1-5 and V is TRBV7-8, with TRBD1 matching 9 bases. CDR3 protein: CASSGDRDQPQHF. Written as DNA, the CDR3 is TGTGCCAGCAGCGGGGACAGGGATCAGCCCCAGCATTTT.